A single sample is the source of the 18 T cell receptor beta chains below, sequenced in a study of blood T cell repertoires in COVID-19. Clones were sequenced by immunoSEQ multiplex PCR, and TCRdb holds only the in-frame ones, with some missing. The sample shows roughly 500,000 clones, 80% to 90% of them seen only once. Source material: peripheral blood. These receptor sequences come from a man younger than 35 with COVID-19, enrolled during active disease.

The chain combines TRBV5-1 with TRBJ2-1, with 8 bases matching TRBD2. This CDR3 comprises 15 residues. Germline V gives CDR1 SGHRS, CDR2 YFSETQ. With V trimmed by 4 bases and J by 4 bases, 7 bases remained unmatched. The CDR3 loop is CASSPSGGLYNEQFF. The CDR3 nucleotides read TGCGCCAGCAGCCCCAGCGGGGGCCTTTACAATGAGCAGTTCTTC.

The chain employs TRBV5-1 and TRBJ2-3; 11 nucleotides match TRBD2. The CDR3 length is 17 residues. With V trimmed by 0 bases and J by 4 bases, 7 bases remained unmatched. Per the germline V gene, CDR1 is SGHRS and CDR2 is YFSETQ. CDR3 loop: CASSLDLAGGSADTQYF. In DNA, the CDR3 is TGCGCCAGCAGCTTGGATCTAGCGGGAGGCTCTGCAGATACGCAGTATTTT.

This clone has just a few counts. This chain uses TRBV6-6 with TRBJ2-2; possibly TRBD2 for D (6 bases). The CDR3 sequence is 13 residues long. The germline CDR1 and CDR2 sequences are MNHNY and SVGAGI (reference sequence). V shed 6 bases and J shed 6 bases, with 11 bases lying between them. DNA for the CDR3: TGTGCCAGCAGGGAGACGGGGGCCGGGGAGCTGTTTTTT. This translates into CASRETGAGELFF.

This chain connects TRBV5-1 to TRBJ1-4; maybe TRBD1 (5 bases). V lost 0 bases and J lost 0, with 9 bases in between. The germline V gene encodes CDR1 SGHRS and CDR2 YFSETQ. CDR3 length: 16 residues. The CDR3 region is CASSLGGGATNEKLFF. The CDR3 DNA reads TGCGCCAGCAGCTTGGGGGGCGGTGCAACTAATGAAAAACTGTTTTTT.

This sequence joins TRBV24-1 and TRBJ2-3, with TRBD1 matching 9 bases. This CDR3 comprises 13 residues. The trim removed 9 bases at V and 5 bases at J, leaving 5 bases unmatched. Germline values: CDR1 KGHDR, CDR2 SFDVKD. The CDR3 sequence: CATRDRVKDTQYF. Here the CDR3 DNA reads TGTGCCACCCGGGACAGGGTAAAAGATACGCAGTATTTT.

The rearrangement joins TRBV19 to TRBJ1-2; D might be TRBD1 (5 bases). This CDR3 is 14 amino acids long. Trimming removed 5 bases from V and 5 bases from J, with 15 bases in between. Germline loops: CDR1 LNHDA, CDR2 SQIVND (reference sequence). Here the CDR3 reads CASSSPGLQYGYTF. For the CDR3, the DNA is TGTGCCAGTAGTTCACCGGGACTGCAATATGGCTACACCTTC. The full variable domain, its missing parts supplied by reference TRBV19 and TRBJ1-2, is DGGITQSPKYLFRKEGQNVTLSCEQNLNHDAMYWYRQDPGQGLRLIYYSQIVNDFQKGDIAEGYSVSREKKESFPLTVTSAQKNPTAFYLCASSSPGLQYGYTFGSGTRLTVV.

The genes are TRBV10-2 and TRBJ1-1, with D perhaps matching TRBD1 (5 bases). CDR3 size: 14 residues. The germline gives CDR1 WSHSY, CDR2 SAAADI. Trimming left V 6 bases short and J 0 bases short, with 11 bases between. The CDR3 sequence: CASSAGPMNTEAFF. CDR3 sequence (DNA): TGCGCCAGCAGCGCGGGACCTATGAACACTGAAGCTTTCTTT.

The V and J genes are TRBV5-8 and TRBJ2-3, with D hard to call. The length of the CDR3 is 16 residues. V was cut by 4 bases and J by 0 bases, with 15 bases left in between. CDR1 SGHTS and CDR2 YDEGEE come from the germline V gene. CDR3 DNA: TGTGCCAGCAGCGCCGTCGATTCGCGAAGCACAGATACGCAGTATTTT. As protein: CASSAVDSRSTDTQYF.

The rearrangement links TRBV3-1 (or the pseudogene TRBV3-2) to TRBJ2-5; 7 nucleotides agree with TRBD2. This CDR3 has 12 amino acids. CDR1 LGHDT and CDR2 YNNKEL come from the germline V gene (reference sequence). V gave up 1 base and J gave up 7 bases; unmatched junction bases: 0. The CDR3 spells CASSQGGGTQYF. The CDR3 nucleotides read TGTGCCAGCAGCCAAGGGGGGGGGACCCAGTACTTC.

V usage is TRBV4-1 and J usage is TRBJ2-7, with 8 positions matching TRBD2. The CDR3 sequence is 16 residues long. CDR1 and CDR2 from the germline V gene are MGHRA and YSYEKL. V shed 4 bases, J shed 0 bases, and the junction held 8 bases outside the gene matches. CDR3 DNA: TGCGCCAGCAGCCTCTCGACTAGCGCCAGCTCCTACGAGCAGTACTTC. Translating gives CASSLSTSASSYEQYF.

The chain has TRBV19 and TRBJ2-3; 7 nucleotides line up with TRBD2. Germline V gene lookup returns CDR1 LNHDA and CDR2 SQIVND (reference sequence). This CDR3 has 16 residues. With V trimmed by 4 bases and J by 2 bases, 9 bases remained unmatched. The CDR3 is CASSTPSGHNTDTQYF. DNA of the CDR3: TGTGCCAGTAGTACCCCTAGCGGACATAACACAGATACGCAGTATTTT.

The chain combines TRBV9 with TRBJ2-5; tentatively, D is TRBD2 (5 bases). The CDR3 loop spans 14 amino acids. Germline values: CDR1 SGDLS, CDR2 YYNGEE. The germline V and J ends were trimmed by 1 base and 6 bases, with 13 bases remaining between them. Here the CDR3 DNA reads TGTGCCAGCAGCGTATCCGGAGGTGGGCAGACCCAGTACTTC. Encoded protein: CASSVSGGGQTQYF.

This clone was seen more than once but under ten times. The V and J genes are TRBV2 and TRBJ1-5, with D possibly TRBD1 on 6 matching bases. With 8 bases removed from V and 2 bases from J, the gap between germline ends came to 13 bases. CDR1 is SNHLY, CDR2 FYNNEI, per germline. The CDR3 sequence is 14 residues long. CDR3 DNA sequence: TGTGCCAGCCAGTTACAGGGCCGCAATCAGCCCCAGCATTTT. This translates into CASQLQGRNQPQHF.

This chain connects TRBV5-1 to TRBJ2-7, with 8 nucleotides matching TRBD2. The V gene end was trimmed by 4 bases and the J gene end by 2 bases; junction bases not matched to a gene: 5. The CDR3 runs 14 residues. Germline CDR1 reads SGHRS; CDR2 reads YFSETQ. The CDR3 nucleotides are TGCGCCAGCAGCCCGACTAGCGCGGCCTACGAGCAGTACTTC. Its protein product is CASSPTSAAYEQYF. Combining the CDR3 with reference TRBV5-1 and TRBJ2-7 gives the whole variable domain KAGVTQTPRYLIKTRGQQVTLSCSPISGHRSVSWYQQTPGQGLQFLFEYFSETQRNKGNFPGRFSGRQFSNSRSEMNVSTLELGDSALYLCASSPTSAAYEQYFGPGTRLTVT.

The rearrangement joins TRBV9 to TRBJ2-7; 8 nucleotides agree with TRBD2. The CDR3 runs 15 residues. Germline lookup yields CDR1 SGDLS and CDR2 YYNGEE. V lost 3 bases and J lost 0; bases outside the gene matches: 5. The CDR3, as DNA: TGTGCCAGCAGCGCCGGGGGGGGCTCCTCCTACGAGCAGTACTTC. Translated: CASSAGGGSSYEQYF.

The CDR3 spells CSVEDRDSTGELFF. For the CDR3, the DNA is TGCAGCGTTGAAGACCGGGACAGCACCGGGGAGCTGTTTTTT. The V call is TRBV29-1, the J call TRBJ2-2; 7 bases match TRBD1. With 0 bases clipped from V and 4 bases from J, the junction kept 2 bases outside the gene matches. Germline V lookup: CDR1 SQVTM, CDR2 ANQGSEA. CDR3 size: 14 residues.

The chain couples TRBV18 to TRBJ2-7, with 14 bases identical to TRBD2. This CDR3 comprises 15 residues. CDR1 and CDR2 from the germline V gene are KGHSH and LQKENI. J was trimmed by 2 bases and V by 8 bases; bases with no gene match: 5. CDR3 region: CASRSTSGGAYEQYF. The CDR3, as DNA: TGTGCCAGCCGATCGACTAGCGGGGGGGCCTACGAGCAGTACTTC.

The chain links TRBV19 to TRBJ1-5; D gene unclear. The CDR3 contains 13 residues. V lost 5 bases and J 2 bases, leaving 7 bases between the germline ends. Germline assignment: CDR1 LNHDA and CDR2 SQIVND (reference sequence). In DNA form, the CDR3 reads TGTGCCAGTAGTCCACGAGGCAATCAGCCCCAGCATTTT. Translation gives CASSPRGNQPQHF.